The 18 T cell receptor beta chains below all came from one sample that was sequenced in a study of blood T cell repertoires in COVID-19. Assay used: immunoSEQ multiplex PCR; TCRdb lists only in-frame clones, some missing. The sample carries 300,000 to 400,000 clones, over 70% recorded once. Source material: peripheral blood. These receptors were obtained from a man aged 25-45 years with active or convalescent COVID-19.

The chain employs TRBV4-1 and TRBJ1-1; D is uncertain. Germline V gene lookup returns CDR1 MGHRA and CDR2 YSYEKL. The CDR3 totals 14 residues. Between the trimmed V and J ends, which lost 0 bases and 1 base, there was a span of 6 bases. The CDR3 region has the DNA TGCGCCAGCAGCCAAGATCAGAAGAACACTGAAGCTTTCTTT. Translation gives CASSQDQKNTEAFF.

The CDR3 nucleotides are TGTGCCACCCAGGATGGAAACACCATATATTTT. Its translation is CATQDGNTIYF. V and J are TRBV10-3 and TRBJ1-3; D gene unclear. Trimming removed 10 bases from V and 3 bases from J, with 7 bases in between. The CDR3 extends over 11 amino acids. Germline loops: CDR1 ENHRY, CDR2 SYGVKD.

The chain uses TRBV11-3 and TRBJ2-7; perhaps TRBD2 as D (5 bases). The CDR3 length is 14 residues. V lost 2 bases and J lost 6, with 14 bases in between. CDR1 is SGHNT, CDR2 YENEEA, per germline. The CDR3 here is CASSLTDSRTEQYF. Written as DNA, the CDR3 is TGTGCCAGCAGCTTAACGGACTCCCGGACCGAGCAGTACTTC.

The rearrangement uses TRBV19 and TRBJ2-7; D is possibly TRBD2 (7 bases). The CDR3 length is 13 residues. Germline loops: CDR1 LNHDA, CDR2 SQIVND (reference sequence). The V end was cut by 3 bases, the J end by 6 bases, with 12 bases between. The CDR3 DNA is TGTGCCAGTAGTATGAACAGGGAGGGCGAGCAGTACTTC. It codes for CASSMNREGEQYF.

The chain combines TRBV24-1 with TRBJ2-1; TRBD2 agrees at 9 bases. The CDR3 has 16 residues. The germline V gene has CDR1 KGHDR and CDR2 SFDVKD. V dropped 1 base and J dropped 8; count of bases not matched to a gene: 8. CDR3 sequence reads: CATSDFRSGGFYEQFF. DNA for the CDR3: TGTGCCACCAGTGATTTCCGGAGCGGGGGGTTCTATGAGCAGTTCTTC.

The gene calls are TRBV15 and TRBJ2-5; 8 positions agree with TRBD2. Germline CDR1 LNHNV, CDR2 YYDKDF (reference sequence). J gave up 0 bases and V 8 bases, and 8 bases lay outside the gene matches. The CDR3 length is 15 residues. The CDR3 DNA reads TGTGCCACCGAGATGGGTAGCGGGGACCAAGAGACCCAGTACTTC. Translation gives CATEMGSGDQETQYF.

The chain combines TRBV6-6 with TRBJ1-5; D might be TRBD1 (6 bases). CDR1 and CDR2 (germline): MNHNY, SVGAGI (reference sequence). CDR3 length: 14 residues. Between the trimmed V and J ends, which lost 6 bases and 5 bases, there was a span of 14 bases. Here the CDR3 reads CASRDPQGYQPQHF. In DNA, the CDR3 is TGTGCCAGCAGGGATCCACAGGGCTATCAGCCCCAGCATTTT.

The gene calls are TRBV7-2 and TRBJ2-4; the D is unclear. Trimming pared 5 bases from V and 0 bases from J, leaving 5 bases between. CDR1 SGHTA and CDR2 FQGNSA come from the germline V gene. CDR3 size: 13 residues. CDR3 nucleotide sequence: TGTGCCAGCAGCCCACTAGCCAAAAACATTCAGTACTTC. This codes for CASSPLAKNIQYF.

This sequence joins TRBV19 and TRBJ1-5; 8 bases align to TRBD1. The trim removed 0 bases at V and 9 bases at J, leaving 4 bases unmatched. The CDR3 runs 14 residues. In germline, CDR1 is LNHDA, CDR2 SQIVND (reference sequence). The CDR3 DNA sequence: TGTGCCAGTAGTATAGAGGGACAGGTCCTGCCCCAGCATTTT. As protein: CASSIEGQVLPQHF.

This chain uses TRBV19 with TRBJ2-1; TRBD2 might be the D (6 bases). V lost 8 bases and J lost 7, with 21 bases in between. Germline lookup yields CDR1 LNHDA and CDR2 SQIVND (reference sequence). This CDR3 is 15 amino acids long. For the CDR3, the DNA is TGTGCCAGTGGCGGGTCGGGGGTTCCCAGAAATGAGCAGTTCTTC. Encoded protein: CASGGSGVPRNEQFF.

In this sample, this clone turned up once. As DNA, the CDR3 is TGTGCCAGCACTGAGACAGGGGCCTACGAGCAGTACTTC. This translates into CASTETGAYEQYF. The V call is TRBV28, the J call TRBJ2-7; 8 bases map to TRBD1. Unmatched junction bases numbered 4, after V lost 7 bases and J lost 2 bases. Germline loops: CDR1 MDHEN, CDR2 SYDVKM. This CDR3 region has 13 residues.

The chain carries TRBV7-9 and TRBJ2-7, with 7 bases identical to TRBD1. Germline V gene lookup returns CDR1 SEHNR and CDR2 FQNEAQ (reference sequence). After removal of 1 base from V and 1 base from J, the junction contained 4 bases not matched to a gene. The CDR3 runs 15 residues. In DNA, the CDR3 is TGTGCCAGCAGCTTAGTGGGACAGAAATCCTACGAGCAGTACTTC. This sequence encodes CASSLVGQKSYEQYF.

This chain joins TRBV4-1 and TRBJ2-3, with a possible D match to TRBD2 (5 bases). V lost 3 bases to trimming and J lost 0 bases, with 16 bases between them. The CDR3 has 17 residues. The V gene's germline CDR1 is MGHRA and CDR2 YSYEKL. CDR3 protein: CASSHGGGRRSTDTQYF. As DNA, the CDR3 is TGCGCCAGCAGCCACGGAGGCGGCAGAAGAAGCACAGATACGCAGTATTTT.

V is TRBV19 and J is TRBJ2-7; 10 bases agree with TRBD2. This CDR3 has 14 residues. Per germline, CDR1 LNHDA and CDR2 SQIVND (reference sequence). V was clipped by 5 bases and J by 7 bases; unmatched bases: 8. CDR3 loop: CASSPGLAGVEQYF. CDR3 nucleotides: TGTGCCAGTAGTCCCGGCCTAGCGGGAGTTGAGCAGTACTTC.

The rearrangement links TRBV5-1 to TRBJ2-6, with TRBD1 matching over 7 bases. Germline CDR1 and CDR2: SGHRS and YFSETQ. The CDR3 sequence is 18 residues long. The trim removed 4 bases at V and 0 bases at J, leaving 10 bases unmatched. The CDR3 reads CASSLRQGTISGANVLTF. CDR3 sequence (DNA): TGCGCCAGCAGCCTCCGACAGGGTACTATCTCTGGGGCCAACGTCCTGACTTTC.

This sequence joins TRBV6-2 or TRBV6-3 and TRBJ1-4, with 7 bases aligning to TRBD1. This CDR3 comprises 15 residues. J gave up 8 bases and V 2 bases, and 8 bases lay outside the gene matches. From germline, CDR1 is MNHEY and CDR2 SVGEGT. CDR3 sequence: CASSYPQGRGEKLFF. The CDR3 DNA reads TGTGCCAGCAGTTACCCACAGGGGAGAGGAGAAAAACTGTTTTTT.

This clone was counted at least ten times. This sequence joins TRBV7-3 and TRBJ2-1; D not resolved. V was cut by 3 bases and J by 7 bases, with 7 bases left in between. The CDR3 is made up of 12 amino acids. The germline V gene encodes CDR1 SGHTA and CDR2 FQGTGA. CDR3 sequence reads: CASSFGRNEQFF. In DNA, the CDR3 is TGTGCCAGCAGCTTTGGGCGAAATGAGCAGTTCTTC. Together with reference TRBV7-3 and TRBJ2-1, the CDR3 gives the full variable domain: GAGVSQTPSNKVTEKGKYVELRCDPISGHTALYWYRQSLGQGPEFLIYFQGTGAADDSGLPNDRFFAVRPEGSVSTLKIQRTERGDSAVYLCASSFGRNEQFFGPGTRLTVL.

This chain connects TRBV5-1 to TRBJ2-5; 10 bases map to TRBD2. CDR1 and CDR2 (germline): SGHRS, YFSETQ. CDR3 length equals 15 residues. V gave up 0 bases and J gave up 5 bases; unmatched junction bases: 4. CDR3 nucleotide sequence: TGCGCCAGCAGCTTGGCTAGCGGGGGTTCTGAGACCCAGTACTTC. This translates into CASSLASGGSETQYF.